This note documents a single T cell receptor beta chain sequence. Its antigen remains unidentified. These data belong to a study of Ad26.COV2.S vaccination and SARS-CoV-2 variants. The repertoire was sequenced with immunoSEQ multiplex PCR; TCRdb's copy has only in-frame clones and lacks some. The data show around 400,000 clones, approximately 89% seen once. CDR1 is MDHEN and CDR2 is SYDVKM in the germline V gene. The CDR3 is 13 amino acids. Trimming pared 2 bases from V and 4 bases from J, leaving 8 bases between. Notes on the study in general: Similar non-spike TCR breadth was seen in vaccine and placebo recipients.

Treatment of the sample: approximately 18 received Ad26.COV2.S at low or high dose, single or two shots; about five received placebo; per-sample allocation not given. Samples came from day 63 after the first vaccine or placebo injection. This adult donor, from Boston, was 18-55 years old. Wuhan-strain spike was delivered by a replication-incompetent Ad26 vector. This TCR derives from a person between 18 and 60 years old who received the Ad26.COV2.S COVID-19 vaccine or a placebo. The sequenced sample was peripheral blood, obtained in a trial of Ad26.COV2.S vaccine versus placebo. The genes are TRBV28 and TRBJ2-5; unclear D gene. The CDR3 sequence is CASSLLAPETQYF. CDR3 bases: TGTGCCAGCAGTTTACTGGCGCCAGAGACCCAGTACTTC.